One T cell receptor (beta chain) is described in this entry. This sample is drawn from a study of cytomegalovirus exposure and HLA in healthy donors. After removal of 9 bases from V and 7 bases from J, the junction contained 5 bases not matched to a gene. This CDR3 is built from 12 residues. Germline V CDR1 and CDR2: LNHDA, SQIVND (reference sequence). Both 60 Vbeta primers and 13 Jbeta primers went into the PCR. Only in-frame clones appear in the TCRdb table, and some are missing; sequencing was by immunoSEQ multiplex PCR. This table has some 130,000 clones, around 77% appearing once. The TCR sequence derives from a middle-aged man in good health and CMV-seronegative. The chain is built from TRBV19 and TRBJ2-4; the match to TRBD1 covers 8 bases. The sample was PBMCs. The CDR3 sequence is CASGQGANIQYF. CDR3 coding DNA: TGTGCCAGCGGGCAGGGGGCCAACATTCAGTACTTC.